These 28 T cell receptor beta chains originate from one sample sequenced in a study of cytomegalovirus exposure and HLA in healthy donors. Researchers ran the PCR with 60 Vbeta and 13 Jbeta primers. TCRdb's copy holds only in-frame clones and misses some; the assay was immunoSEQ multiplex PCR. This sample has approximately 170,000 clones, with 81% found just once. Sequenced sample: PBMCs. The source of these receptors is a man aged 45-65 years in good health and CMV-seropositive.

This chain connects TRBV5-6 to TRBJ2-1; D may be TRBD1 (5 bases). Germline loops: CDR1 SGHDT, CDR2 YYEEEE. Trimming left V 0 bases short and J 12 bases short, with 13 bases between. This CDR3 region has 13 residues. The chain's CDR3 is CASSLVAGKGQFF. The CDR3, as DNA: TGTGCCAGCAGCTTGGTCGCAGGGAAGGGGCAGTTCTTC.

This clone has only one observation. The V gene is TRBV30, the J gene TRBJ2-6; 8 bases are shared with TRBD1. This CDR3 is built from 17 residues. Trimming cost V 2 bases and J 2 bases; bases outside gene matches: 8. The V gene's germline CDR1 is GTSNPN and CDR2 SVGIG (reference sequence). CDR3 sequence: CAWSPRTGRAGANVLTF. The CDR3 DNA reads TGTGCCTGGAGTCCCAGGACAGGGAGAGCTGGGGCCAACGTCCTGACTTTC.

This clone was seen a few times. This chain joins TRBV5-1 and TRBJ2-1, with D possibly matching TRBD2 (5 bases). The germline gives CDR1 SGHRS, CDR2 YFSETQ. Trimming removed 2 bases at V and 5 bases at J, with 11 bases between. The CDR3 sequence is 14 residues long. CDR3 sequence (DNA): TGCGCCAGCAGCTTAGGAGCGGCCGACAATGAGCAGTTCTTC. Amino acid sequence: CASSLGAADNEQFF. Full variable domain (rest looked up from reference TRBV5-1 and TRBJ2-1): KAGVTQTPRYLIKTRGQQVTLSCSPISGHRSVSWYQQTPGQGLQFLFEYFSETQRNKGNFPGRFSGRQFSNSRSEMNVSTLELGDSALYLCASSLGAADNEQFFGPGTRLTVL.

As to this clone: Additional DNA sequences in this sample encode the identical CDR3. This chain joins TRBV6-1 and TRBJ2-5; D is possibly TRBD1 (6 bases). The germline gives CDR1 MNHNS, CDR2 SASEGT. The CDR3 extends over 17 amino acids. V gave up 4 bases and J gave up 5 bases, with 23 bases separating them. Here the CDR3 DNA reads TGTGCCAGCAGTGTCACCGGGACATGGGGTAGTCGCGAGACCCAGTACTTC. This sequence encodes CASSVTGTWGSRETQYF.

This chain uses TRBV6-6 with TRBJ2-5, with 10 bases fitting TRBD2. Germline V gene sequence: CDR1 MNHNY, CDR2 SVGAGI (reference sequence). J was trimmed by 4 bases and V by 2 bases; bases with no gene match: 7. The CDR3 has 16 residues. The CDR3 is CASSYLAGAGGETQYF. CDR3 coding DNA: TGTGCCAGCAGTTACCTAGCGGGGGCCGGGGGAGAGACCCAGTACTTC.

This chain joins TRBV5-5 and TRBJ1-4; TRBD1 aligns across 8 bases. The V gene end was trimmed by 4 bases and the J gene end by 8 bases; junction bases not matched to a gene: 4. The germline gives CDR1 SGHKS, CDR2 YYEKEE (reference sequence). This CDR3 contains 13 residues. The CDR3, as DNA: TGTGCCAGCAGCAGTTACAGGGGGGAAAAACTGTTTTTT. This sequence encodes CASSSYRGEKLFF.

The rearrangement links TRBV28 to TRBJ1-5, with D possibly TRBD1 on 5 matching bases. The CDR3 totals 12 residues. V lost 6 bases to trimming and J lost 4 bases, with 7 bases between them. CDR1 is MDHEN and CDR2 is SYDVKM in the germline V gene. CDR3 residues: CASRGGNQPQHF. The CDR3 DNA follows: TGTGCCAGCAGGGGGGGGAATCAGCCCCAGCATTTT.

The J gene is TRBJ1-4, the V gene TRBV19, with 8 nucleotides matching TRBD1. Germline CDR1 reads LNHDA; CDR2 reads SQIVND (reference sequence). The J segment lost 5 bases and the V segment lost 6 bases, leaving 2 bases of the junction unmatched. The CDR3 sequence is 13 residues long. CDR3 coding DNA: TGTGCCAGTAGCAGGGACAGGAATGAAAAACTGTTTTTT. Translated, it gives CASSRDRNEKLFF.

The chain uses TRBV6-5 and TRBJ2-5, with 7 positions matching TRBD2. Trimming at V came to 8 bases and at J to 4 bases, leaving 7 bases not matched to a gene. CDR1 is MNHEY, CDR2 SVGAGI, per germline. This CDR3 region has 13 residues. CDR3 loop: CASSREFRETQYF. The CDR3, as DNA: TGTGCCAGCTCGCGGGAGTTTCGAGAGACCCAGTACTTC.

In regard to this clone: A junction end diverges from the germline sequence, so it may reflect a read error. The chain employs TRBV29-1 and TRBJ2-7; 9 bases agree with TRBD1. From germline, CDR1 is SQVTM and CDR2 ANQGSEA. This CDR3 is 15 amino acids long. The CDR3 nucleotides read TGCAGCGTGGAAGTCCGGGACAGGGCCTCCTACGAGCAGTACTTC. Protein sequence: CSVEVRDRASYEQYF.

The rearrangement joins TRBV19 to TRBJ1-4; D not certain. The CDR3 runs 16 residues. The ends were cut back, 0 bases at V and 2 bases at J, with 10 bases in the middle. Germline CDR1 LNHDA, CDR2 SQIVND (reference sequence). The CDR3: CASSIDRWLTNEKLFF. The CDR3 nucleotides are TGTGCCAGTAGTATAGATCGTTGGCTCACTAATGAAAAACTGTTTTTT.

The J gene is TRBJ2-7, the V gene TRBV25-1; 7 nucleotides match TRBD1. Trimming took 4 bases from V and 2 from J; bases not matched to a gene: 14. The CDR3 runs 17 residues. CDR1 is MGHDK, CDR2 SYGVNS, per germline. In DNA, the CDR3 is TGTGCCAGCAGTGTGAACTTGGAGACAGGGACCCCCTACGAGCAGTACTTC. This codes for CASSVNLETGTPYEQYF.

CDR3 sequence: CATSSQGVRGRNTIYF. The CDR3 DNA follows: TGTGCCACCAGCAGTCAGGGGGTGCGCGGTCGAAACACCATATATTTT. This chain joins TRBV15 and TRBJ1-3; 7 bases align to TRBD1. CDR1 and CDR2 from the germline V gene are LNHNV and YYDKDF (reference sequence). With V trimmed by 3 bases and J by 5 bases, 10 bases remained unmatched. The length of the CDR3 is 16 residues.

The chain links TRBV5-1 to TRBJ1-1, with D unresolved. The CDR3 is 15 residues long. Trimming removed 0 bases from V and 2 bases from J, with 11 bases in between. Germline V gene data show CDR1 as SGHRS and CDR2 as YFSETQ. CDR3 region: CASSLVASQNTEAFF. The CDR3 bases are TGCGCCAGCAGCTTGGTAGCCAGCCAAAACACTGAAGCTTTCTTT.

CDR3 region: CAWSSPPHIIFYGYTF. The CDR3 region has the DNA TGTGCCTGGAGTTCCCCACCTCACATCATTTTCTATGGCTACACCTTC. The chain couples TRBV30 to TRBJ1-2, with D uncertain. The CDR3 is made up of 16 amino acids. Trimming stripped 2 bases from V and 4 bases from J, with 20 bases between. Germline V gives CDR1 GTSNPN, CDR2 SVGIG (reference sequence).

To note about this clone: The junction differs from germline at one of its ends, possibly a read error. CDR3 DNA: TGTTCCAGCAGCTTACAGGGGGCGTTAGGCGCCAATCAGCCCCAGCATTTT. Translating gives CSSSLQGALGANQPQHF. The V call is TRBV7-9, the J call TRBJ1-5; 9 bases line up with TRBD1. The CDR3 totals 17 residues. Per germline, CDR1 SEHNR and CDR2 FQNEAQ (reference sequence).

This clone was counted once. The rearrangement links TRBV9 to TRBJ1-4, with 7 bases fitting TRBD1. Germline lookup yields CDR1 SGDLS and CDR2 YYNGEE. V lost 2 bases to trimming and J lost 5 bases; unmatched junction nucleotides: 3. This CDR3 has 14 residues. The CDR3 DNA reads as TGTGCCAGCAGCGTCGACAGGGCCAATGAAAAACTGTTTTTT. Translated, it gives CASSVDRANEKLFF.

This clone was seen just once. The chain employs TRBV15 and TRBJ2-2; a possible D gene is TRBD2 (5 bases). V was pared by 5 bases and J by 7 bases, with 35 bases between. In germline, CDR1 is LNHNV, CDR2 YYDKDF (reference sequence). The CDR3 sequence is 21 residues long. CDR3 sequence (DNA): TGTGCCACCAGCCCAGAACCGGTTTCGAGTAGCCGAATAATGAGGGTCGGGGAGCTGTTTTTT. Translation: CATSPEPVSSSRIMRVGELFF.

The chain recombines TRBV7-9 with TRBJ1-4, with no clear D. V lost 5 bases to trimming and J lost 11 bases, with 12 bases between them. Per the germline V gene, CDR1 is SEHNR and CDR2 is FQNEAQ (reference sequence). The CDR3 is 12 amino acids. CDR3 loop: CASSPDSKKLFF. The CDR3 region has the DNA TGTGCCAGCAGCCCTGACTCCAAGAAACTGTTTTTT.

The gene calls are TRBV2 and TRBJ2-3; D is possibly TRBD1 (5 bases). The CDR3 runs to 14 residues. Germline CDR1 is SNHLY and CDR2 is FYNNEI. Trimming shortened V by 3 bases and J by 1 base, and 8 bases separated the two germline ends. CDR3 sequence: CASSDRAGTDTQYF. In nucleotides, the CDR3 is TGTGCCAGCAGTGACAGGGCTGGCACAGATACGCAGTATTTT.

The chain carries TRBV5-1 and TRBJ1-6, with D possibly TRBD1 on 5 matching bases. The CDR3 extends over 15 amino acids. CDR1 is SGHRS, CDR2 YFSETQ, per germline. V lost 4 bases and J 9 bases, leaving 17 bases between the germline ends. CDR3 protein: CASSQDTRRGSPLHF. Written as DNA, the CDR3 is TGCGCCAGCAGCCAGGACACAAGAAGGGGTTCACCCCTCCACTTT.

The rearrangement uses TRBV5-4 and TRBJ2-5; 8 bases align to TRBD1. V was pared by 4 bases and J by 5 bases, with 13 bases of the junction left unmatched. Per the germline V gene, CDR1 is SGHNT and CDR2 is YYREEE (reference sequence). This CDR3 comprises 16 residues. CDR3 nucleotides: TGTGCCAGCAGCCCATCGGGACAGGCCTTTGGGGAGACCCAGTACTTC. It yields the protein CASSPSGQAFGETQYF.

Note on this clone: Other DNA sequences in this sample translate to the same CDR3. This chain uses TRBV28 with TRBJ1-6; D gene unclear. From germline, CDR1 is MDHEN and CDR2 SYDVKM. The CDR3 consists of 15 residues. Trimming pared 2 bases from V and 4 bases from J, leaving 9 bases between. The CDR3 coding sequence is TGTGCCAGCAGTTTAGAGGGCAGTTATAATTCACCCCTCCACTTT. Its protein is CASSLEGSYNSPLHF.

The chain carries TRBV6-1 and TRBJ2-2, with D possibly being TRBD2 (7 bases). The germline gives CDR1 MNHNS, CDR2 SASEGT. This CDR3 region has 16 residues. V dropped 4 bases and J dropped 0 bases, with 12 bases sitting between them. CDR3 loop: CASSGRGGANTGELFF. CDR3 sequence (DNA): TGTGCCAGCAGTGGCCGAGGGGGGGCGAACACCGGGGAGCTGTTTTTT.

This chain joins TRBV6-1 and TRBJ1-2, with 10 nucleotides matching TRBD1. Trimming took 3 bases from V and 4 from J; bases not matched to a gene: 8. This CDR3 has 16 residues. Germline CDR1 is MNHNS and CDR2 is SASEGT. The CDR3 bases are TGTGCCAGCAGTGACGACAGGGGGCGAGTGGGCTATGGCTACACCTTC. It is translated as CASSDDRGRVGYGYTF.

CDR3: CASSGLGAAGPYEQYF. CDR3 coding DNA: TGTGCCAGCAGTGGCCTGGGAGCGGCCGGCCCCTACGAGCAGTACTTC. This sequence joins TRBV6-1 and TRBJ2-7; a weak D match, TRBD2 (5 bases). Germline V gene sequence: CDR1 MNHNS, CDR2 SASEGT. V was shortened by 4 bases and J by 2 bases, with 18 bases between the two germline ends. This CDR3 region has 16 residues.

The chain couples TRBV2 to TRBJ2-7, with 9 bases fitting TRBD1. The junction had 8 bases not matched to a gene; V was cut back by 6 bases and J by 5 bases. CDR1 and CDR2 (germline): SNHLY, FYNNEI. The CDR3 spans 14 residues. The CDR3 is CASSEQGAFHEQYF. The CDR3 DNA reads TGTGCCAGCAGCGAACAGGGGGCATTCCACGAGCAGTACTTC.

Remarks on this clone: The same CDR3 can be traced to other DNA sequences in this sample. This chain links TRBV15 with TRBJ2-1, with D perhaps TRBD1 (5 bases). Per germline, CDR1 LNHNV and CDR2 YYDKDF (reference sequence). The CDR3 length is 14 residues. V was pared by 0 bases and J by 9 bases, with 12 bases between. The CDR3 DNA is TGTGCCACCAGCAGAGATCAAGGTCAGGGTGAGCAGTTCTTC. Amino acid sequence: CATSRDQGQGEQFF. Together with reference TRBV15 and TRBJ2-1, the CDR3 gives the full variable domain: DAMVIQNPRYQVTQFGKPVTLSCSQTLNHNVMYWYQQKSSQAPKLLFHYYDKDFNNEADTPDNFQSRRPNTSFCFLDIRSPGLGDTAMYLCATSRDQGQGEQFFGPGTRLTVL.